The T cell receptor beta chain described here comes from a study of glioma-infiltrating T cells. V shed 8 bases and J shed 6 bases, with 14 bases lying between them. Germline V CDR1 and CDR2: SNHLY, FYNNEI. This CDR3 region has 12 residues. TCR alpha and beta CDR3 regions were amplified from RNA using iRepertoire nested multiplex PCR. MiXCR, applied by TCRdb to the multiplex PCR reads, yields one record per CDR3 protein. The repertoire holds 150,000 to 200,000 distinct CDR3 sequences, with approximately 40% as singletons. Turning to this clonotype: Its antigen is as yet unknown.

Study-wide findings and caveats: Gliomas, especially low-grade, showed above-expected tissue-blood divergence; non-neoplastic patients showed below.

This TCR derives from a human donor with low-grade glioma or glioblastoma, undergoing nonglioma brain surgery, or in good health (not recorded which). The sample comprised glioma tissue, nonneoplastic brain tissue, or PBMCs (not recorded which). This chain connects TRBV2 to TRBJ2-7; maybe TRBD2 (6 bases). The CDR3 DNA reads TGTGCCAGCGGAGAGGGACTCCTCGAGCAGTACTTC. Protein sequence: CASGEGLLEQYF. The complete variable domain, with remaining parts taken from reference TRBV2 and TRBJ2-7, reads EPEVTQTPSHQVTQMGQEVILRCVPISNHLYFYWYRQILGQKVEFLVSFYNNEISEKSEIFDDQFSVERPDGSNFTLKIRSTKLEDSAMYFCASGEGLLEQYFGPGTRLTVT.